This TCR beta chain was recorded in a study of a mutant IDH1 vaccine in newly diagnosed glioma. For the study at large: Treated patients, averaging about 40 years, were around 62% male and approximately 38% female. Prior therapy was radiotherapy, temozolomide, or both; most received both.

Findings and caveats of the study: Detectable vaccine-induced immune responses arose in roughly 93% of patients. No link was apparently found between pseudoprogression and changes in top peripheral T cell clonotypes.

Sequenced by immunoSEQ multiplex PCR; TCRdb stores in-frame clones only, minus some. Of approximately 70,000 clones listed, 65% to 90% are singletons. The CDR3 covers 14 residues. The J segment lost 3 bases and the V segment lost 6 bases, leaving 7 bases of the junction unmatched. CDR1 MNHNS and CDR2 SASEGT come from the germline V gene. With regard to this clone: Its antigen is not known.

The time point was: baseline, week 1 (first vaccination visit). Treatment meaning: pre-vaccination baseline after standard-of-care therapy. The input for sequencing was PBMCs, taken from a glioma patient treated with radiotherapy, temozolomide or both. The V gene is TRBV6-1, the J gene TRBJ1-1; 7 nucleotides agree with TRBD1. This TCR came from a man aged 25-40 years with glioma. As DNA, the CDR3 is TGTGCCAGCAGAGGCAGGGGGGTCTACACTGAAGCTTTCTTT. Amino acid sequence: CASRGRGVYTEAFF.